This TCR beta chain is from a study of blood T cell repertoires in COVID-19. Study as a whole: T cells, B-cell-depleted T cells, or PBMCs supplied cDNA or gDNA.

This clone has just one count. Generated by immunoSEQ multiplex PCR, the TCRdb table keeps only in-frame clones and is missing some. The sample carries around 25,000 clones, about 88% recorded once. J lost 5 bases, V lost 6 bases, and 15 bases had no gene match. The germline V gene encodes CDR1 SGHNT and CDR2 YENEEA. The CDR3 is 17 residues long. This clonotype was sampled from a woman in her fifties or sixties with active COVID-19. Material: peripheral blood. The chain is built from TRBV11-3 and TRBJ2-1, with TRBD1 identical over 8 bases. CDR3 loop: CASSYGPDRDINNEQFF. The CDR3 nucleotides read TGTGCCAGCAGTTACGGCCCGGACAGGGACATCAACAATGAGCAGTTCTTC.